This section outlines one TCR beta chain sequence together with its context. Its matching antigen is unknown. Assay: immunoSEQ multiplex PCR; the TCRdb copy retains only in-frame clones and omits some. This table holds around 350,000 clones, around 90% found once. These data originate in a study of Ad26.COV2.S vaccination and SARS-CoV-2 variants. Study outcomes and limitations: Recipients given vaccine exceeded placebo recipients in spike-specific TCR breadth. With respect to non-spike TCR breadth, vaccine and placebo recipients were similar.

This specimen was peripheral blood, taken after recovery from COVID-19. The TCR was taken from a human donor who had recovered from COVID-19.

The CDR3 loop is CASRQGSNQPQHF. The CDR3, as DNA: TGTGCCAGCCGCCAGGGAAGCAATCAGCCCCAGCATTTT. The rearrangement uses TRBV6-6 and TRBJ1-5, with D maybe TRBD1 (5 bases). Trimming pared 8 bases from V and 1 base from J, leaving 9 bases between. In germline, CDR1 is MNHNY, CDR2 SVGAGI (reference sequence). The CDR3 runs 13 residues.